These 15 T cell receptor beta chains originate from one sample sequenced in a study of circulating CD8 cells and anti-PD-1 response in melanoma. Live CD3+CD8+TCRalphabeta+ cells were sorted into four subsets by PD-1 and/or TIGIT. Each library started from roughly 16 ng of total RNA using the QIAseq Immune Repertoire TCR panel. MiXCR, run by TCRdb on the reads, gives a single entry per CDR3 protein. The repertoire consists of around 2,400 distinct CDR3 sequences, with approximately 7% occurring once and the leading ten covering 2.9%. The source material was CD8+ T cells from PBMCs, sampled at baseline or after one month of anti-PD-1 therapy (not recorded which). The origin of the receptors is a human donor with melanoma.

By proportion, this clonotype is medium-sized. This chain uses TRBV27 with TRBJ2-7; tentatively, D is TRBD1 or TRBD2 (6 bases each). V lost 5 bases and J 5 bases, leaving 19 bases between the germline ends. The germline CDR1 and CDR2 sequences are MNHEY and SMNVEV (reference sequence). This CDR3 region has 15 residues. The CDR3 DNA reads as TGTGCCAGCAGTATAGGGGGTCAGGGGAGGAACGAGCAGTACTTC. Amino acids: CASSIGGQGRNEQYF.

Sample share makes this clonotype medium-sized. The chain links TRBV19 to TRBJ1-1; D remains ambiguous. This CDR3 is built from 14 residues. Germline loops: CDR1 LNHDA, CDR2 SQIVND (reference sequence). V gave up 1 base and J gave up 6 bases, with 12 bases separating them. CDR3 sequence: CASSIGVGIPEAFF. The CDR3 coding sequence is TGTGCCAGTAGTATAGGGGTGGGGATCCCTGAAGCTTTCTTT.

This clonotype is judged medium-sized. The chain combines TRBV2 with TRBJ2-1; no firm D call. V dropped 4 bases and J dropped 4 bases, with 8 bases sitting between them. Per germline, CDR1 SNHLY and CDR2 FYNNEI. There are 13 residues in the CDR3. CDR3 in DNA: TGTGCCAGCAGTGTGACCGAGTACAATGAGCAGTTCTTC. Its translation is CASSVTEYNEQFF.

Worth noting for this clonotype: A much larger clone lies one base from this, so it may be a read error. V usage is TRBV5-1 and J usage is TRBJ2-7; no firm D call. V was cut by 1 base and J by 7 bases, with 18 bases left in between. This CDR3 contains 15 residues. CDR1 and CDR2 from the germline V gene are SGHRS and YFSETQ. The CDR3 region has the DNA TGCGCCAGCAGCTTGCAAAAGACTGGGGATATGGAGCAGTACTTC. It translates to CASSLQKTGDMEQYF. Looking up the rest from reference TRBV5-1 and TRBJ2-7 gives the full variable domain: KAGVTQTPRYLIKTRGQQVTLSCSPISGHRSVSWYQQTPGQGLQFLFEYFSETQRNKGNFPGRFSGRQFSNSRSEMNVSTLELGDSALYLCASSLQKTGDMEQYFGPGTRLTVT.

This clonotype is categorized as medium-sized (0.01 to 0.1%). The chain uses TRBV20-1 and TRBJ2-7; D is undetermined. The V and J ends lost 3 bases and 3 bases respectively, with 6 bases between them. Germline V gene data show CDR1 as DFQATT and CDR2 as SNEGSKA (reference sequence). The CDR3 has 11 residues. CDR3 protein: CSARVDYEQYF. CDR3 coding DNA: TGCAGTGCTAGGGTTGACTACGAGCAGTACTTC.

This clonotype has a handful of counts. The genes are TRBV9 and TRBJ2-5; D gene uncertain. V lost 3 bases, J lost 3 bases, and 15 bases lay in between. The CDR3 spans 15 residues. Germline V lookup: CDR1 SGDLS, CDR2 YYNGEE. The DNA of the CDR3 is TGTGCCAGCAGCGCTCCCATCGGGCCAAAAGAGACCCAGTACTTC. This translates into CASSAPIGPKETQYF.

Sample share makes this clonotype medium-sized. The genes are TRBV19 and TRBJ2-3; possible D gene TRBD2, 5 bases. The CDR3 has 15 amino acids. In germline, CDR1 is LNHDA, CDR2 SQIVND (reference sequence). The V end was cut by 7 bases, the J end by 6 bases, with 20 bases between. The CDR3 is CASNPEVDSFDTQYF. In nucleotides, the CDR3 is TGTGCCAGTAACCCTGAGGTGGACTCGTTTGATACGCAGTATTTT.

This clonotype is classed as medium-sized. This sequence joins TRBV19 and TRBJ1-5; 7 positions match TRBD1. Germline assignment: CDR1 LNHDA and CDR2 SQIVND (reference sequence). This CDR3 has 14 amino acids. V shed 4 bases and J 3 bases; nucleotides not matched to a gene: 3. The CDR3: CASSRDSINQPQHF. The CDR3 DNA reads as TGTGCCAGTAGTAGGGACAGCATCAATCAGCCCCAGCATTTT.

By sample fraction, this clonotype is large (0.1 to 1%). The chain links TRBV6-2 or TRBV6-3 to TRBJ1-1; the match to TRBD1 covers 8 bases. The CDR3 length is 12 residues. Per the germline V gene, CDR1 is MNHEY and CDR2 is SVGEGT. With 6 bases clipped from V and 7 bases from J, the junction kept 4 bases outside the gene matches. The CDR3 loop reads CASSPTGDEAFF. CDR3 in DNA: TGTGCCAGCAGCCCGACAGGGGATGAAGCTTTCTTT.

In its sample, this clonotype is medium-sized. This chain uses TRBV2 with TRBJ1-1; 7 bases are shared with TRBD1. The CDR3 runs to 15 residues. V shed 6 bases and J 1 base; nucleotides not matched to a gene: 8. Per the germline V gene, CDR1 is SNHLY and CDR2 is FYNNEI. The CDR3 DNA reads as TGTGCCAGCAGCAGATACAGGGGCAGGAACACTGAAGCTTTCTTT. This gives the protein CASSRYRGRNTEAFF.

By share, this clonotype ranks as medium-sized. The rearrangement joins TRBV27 to TRBJ1-2, with D tentatively TRBD1 (6 bases). This CDR3 has 15 residues. CDR1 MNHEY and CDR2 SMNVEV come from the germline V gene (reference sequence). V was pared by 6 bases and J by 1 base, with 15 bases between. The chain's CDR3 is CASRHNREINYGYTF. Here the CDR3 DNA reads TGTGCCAGCAGACACAACAGGGAAATTAACTATGGCTACACCTTC.

By sample share, this clonotype is medium-sized. The V call is TRBV4-1, the J call TRBJ2-5, with a possible D match to TRBD1 (6 bases). CDR3 length: 16 amino acids. V lost 1 base and J 0 bases, leaving 12 bases between the germline ends. Germline CDR1 is MGHRA and CDR2 is YSYEKL. DNA for the CDR3: TGCGCCAGCAGCCAAGTCGGACAGCGAAACCAAGAGACCCAGTACTTC. Its translation is CASSQVGQRNQETQYF.

Judged by abundance, this clonotype is medium-sized. The CDR3 DNA sequence: TGTGCCAGCAGCCAAGATAGGACTAGCACAGATACGCAGTATTTT. It specifies CASSQDRTSTDTQYF. The chain is built from TRBV14 and TRBJ2-3; D possibly corresponds to TRBD2 (5 bases). Trimming shortened V by 0 bases and J by 0 bases, and 7 bases separated the two germline ends. Germline V gene data show CDR1 as SGHDN and CDR2 as FVKESK. The CDR3 totals 15 residues.

By share of the sample, this clonotype is large. CDR3 in amino acids: CASSVGSTDTQYF. Written as DNA, the CDR3 is TGTGCCAGCAGCGTAGGTAGCACAGATACGCAGTATTTT. V is TRBV9 and J is TRBJ2-3; D is ambiguous. Germline lookup yields CDR1 SGDLS and CDR2 YYNGEE. V dropped 0 bases and J dropped 0 bases, with 2 bases sitting between them. This CDR3 contains 13 residues.

The chain employs TRBV19 and TRBJ2-3; no definite D call. The germline V gene encodes CDR1 LNHDA and CDR2 SQIVND (reference sequence). Trimming shortened V by 5 bases and J by 4 bases, and 4 bases separated the two germline ends. The CDR3 runs to 11 residues. CDR3 coding DNA: TGTGCCAGTAGTTGGGCAGATACGCAGTATTTT. It codes for CASSWADTQYF.